Reported below is one T cell receptor (beta chain). This sample was taken from a study of control samples from healthy donors and cancer patients. Produced via immunoSEQ multiplex PCR; TCRdb's table is partial and in-frame only. This table has approximately 72,000 clones, approximately 91% appearing once. There are 13 residues in the CDR3. Trimming shortened V by 8 bases and J by 4 bases, and 15 bases separated the two germline ends. CDR1 GTSNPN and CDR2 SVGIG come from the germline V gene (reference sequence). The clonotype was recovered from a man aged 45-65 years in good health. The material sequenced was blood. The chain is built from TRBV30 and TRBJ1-5; D ambiguous. The chain's CDR3 is CAGSLDINQPQHF. For the CDR3, the DNA is TGTGCCGGTTCCCTCGACATTAATCAGCCCCAGCATTTT.